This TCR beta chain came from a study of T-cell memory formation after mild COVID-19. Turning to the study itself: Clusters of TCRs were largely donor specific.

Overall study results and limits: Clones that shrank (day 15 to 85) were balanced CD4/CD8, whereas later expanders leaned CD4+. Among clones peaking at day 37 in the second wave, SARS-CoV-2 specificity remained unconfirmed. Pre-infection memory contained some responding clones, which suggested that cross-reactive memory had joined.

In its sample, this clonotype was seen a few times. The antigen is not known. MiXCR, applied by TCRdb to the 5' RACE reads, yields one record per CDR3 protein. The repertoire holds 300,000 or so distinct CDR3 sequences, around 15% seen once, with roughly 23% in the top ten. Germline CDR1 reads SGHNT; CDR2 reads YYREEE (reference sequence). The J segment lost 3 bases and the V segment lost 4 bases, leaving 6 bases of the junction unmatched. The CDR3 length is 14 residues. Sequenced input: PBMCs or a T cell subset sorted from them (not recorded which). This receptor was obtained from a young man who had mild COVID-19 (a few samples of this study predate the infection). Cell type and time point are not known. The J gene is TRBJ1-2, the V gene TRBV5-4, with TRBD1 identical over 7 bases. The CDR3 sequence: CASSIQGSDYGYTF. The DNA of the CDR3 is TGTGCCAGCAGCATACAGGGGTCGGACTATGGCTACACCTTC.